This T cell receptor (beta chain) was captured in a study of liver allograft versus peripheral blood T cells. At the level of the study: In transplanted livers, T cell receptor repertoires were compared with those found in the recipients' peripheral blood.

MiXCR, run by TCRdb on the reads, gives a single entry per CDR3 protein. Of under 5,000 distinct CDR3 sequences listed, 13% to 15% were seen once; the top ten hold around 10%. V was clipped by 1 base and J by 1 base, with 13 bases between them. CDR1 is GTSNPN and CDR2 is SVGIG in the germline V gene (reference sequence). The CDR3 length is 15 residues. This clonotype was counted many times. V is TRBV30 and J is TRBJ1-1, with a tentative D call TRBD1 (5 bases). This sequence originates from a human patient who had a liver transplant. The graft donor may have given rise to some T cells. CDR3 sequence: CAWSDVGGKNTEAFF. CDR3 nucleotides: TGTGCCTGGAGTGATGTCGGGGGGAAGAACACTGAAGCTTTCTTT.